This T cell receptor beta chain was sequenced for a study of CD8 T cells in Susac syndrome (dated by TCRdb to about 2019). In terms of the full investigation: Repertoire sequencing was used to test whether CD8+ T cell activation and differentiation in Susac syndrome was antigen driven. Clonality of the CD8+ T cell repertoire was compared between eleven to twelve healthy donors, about 14 Susac syndrome patients and fewer than 16 multiple sclerosis patients.

Results the study describes overall, beyond this receptor: The number of individuals in the TCR sequencing and HLA analysis was recognized as being relatively small.

This clonotype was picked up one time. What this receptor recognizes is not known. No much larger clonotype is one base removed from it; base qualities were not supplied. A read on its own is weak evidence. RNA was extracted using the RNeasy kit, and roughly 0.45 to 1 microgram was reverse transcribed with random hexamers. The immunoSEQ multiplex PCR assay, which covers 54 Vbeta and 13 Jbeta segments, was used to amplify TCR beta CDR3 regions. PCR amplification bias was corrected using a synthetic template baseline for primer optimization and computational correction. Under the source paper's analysis protocol: Reads were assigned to V, D and J genes according to IMGT and analyzed in immunoSEQ Analyzer, with only productive sequences retained. Clonality was calculated as one minus the Shannon entropy normalized by log2 of the number of productive unique sequences. Public and private clones were assessed among the 100 most prevalent clones of each patient and control. Susac-specific clones were defined as absent from healthy and MS cohorts, around 980 published viral clones and other ImmuneACCESS disease sequences. Through fastp at Q25 and MiXCR, TCRdb rebuilt clones from the public reads, retaining in-frame beta chains. Each CDR3 protein appears once, grouped with its most common genes and DNA. For this entry, the V and J calls and clone size follow TCRdb and not the study's own pipeline. The sample records tens of thousands of distinct CDR3 sequences, over 75% of which are singletons. Together, the top ten hold less than 0.55% of the sample.

High-throughput TCR beta sequencing profiled peripheral blood CD8+ and CD4+ T cells from healthy donors, Susac syndrome patients and multiple sclerosis patients. The multiple sclerosis controls were treatment-naive patients whose relapsing-remitting disease, either stable or active, fulfilled the revised McDonald criteria. CD8+ TEMRA cells were enriched by FACS, while bulk CD8+ and CD4+ T cells were purified by magnetic negative isolation. Blood was drawn into EDTA tubes, processed within 24 hours, and PBMCs were isolated by density gradient centrifugation. PBMCs intended for TCR sequencing were frozen in liquid nitrogen and were later thawed in a 37 degrees C water bath. Purity of sorted or isolated CD4+, CD8+ and CD8+ TEMRA cells was at least 90%. Measured from the cysteine to the phenylalanine, the CDR3 is 16 residues long. Only the CDR3 DNA stays, 48 bases, in frame from base 1. Per the germline V gene, MNHNS is the CDR1 and SASEGT is the CDR2. V and J lose 5 bases and 0 bases, and a span of 17 bases separates them.

The sequenced material came from CD8+ T cells from PBMCs. The V and J segments used are TRBV6-1 and TRBJ2-7; TRBD1 is possibly the D segment (5 matching bases). This TCR was sampled from a human donor with multiple sclerosis. The nucleotide sequence reads as follows: TGTGCCAGCAGTCCCACCGCCGAGACAGACTCCTACGAGCAGTACTTC. This sequence encodes CASSPTAETDSYEQYF.